The rows below give T cell receptor beta chains drawn from one sample of a study of blood T cell repertoires in COVID-19. Generated by immunoSEQ multiplex PCR, the TCRdb table keeps only in-frame clones and is missing some. The sample holds approximately 80,000 clones, around 80% seen once. Sequencing was carried out using peripheral blood. The receptors come from a man between 60 and 70 years old with acute or convalescent COVID-19. CDR3s include the opening cysteine and the closing phenylalanine or tryptophan. Each record gives: clone size, J gene, D gene, V gene, CDR3 protein, CDR3 DNA. A D gene is named only where the DNA matches it firmly. Not every row has a clone size; where given, it reads once, few, many or a size class.

size: -; J: TRBJ2-7; D: TRBD2; V: TRBV28; CDR3: CASGLSGSRYEQYF; DNA: TGTGCCAGCGGGTTAAGCGGGAGTCGGTACGAGCAGTACTTC
size: -; J: TRBJ2-1; D: TRBD2; V: TRBV5-1; CDR3: CASSSTEREDYNEQFF; DNA: TGCGCCAGCAGCTCGACCGAACGGGAGGATTACAATGAGCAGTTCTTC
size: -; J: TRBJ1-1; D: -; V: TRBV4-1; CDR3: CASSQVGSMNTEAFF; DNA: TGCGCCAGCAGCCAAGTGGGCAGCATGAACACTGAAGCTTTCTTT
size: -; J: TRBJ2-1; D: -; V: TRBV12-3/TRBV12-4; CDR3: CASLLDAGYEQFF; DNA: TGTGCCAGCCTCCTTGACGCGGGGTACGAGCAGTTCTTC
size: -; J: TRBJ2-3; D: -; V: TRBV10-1; CDR3: CASSDRDPRADTQYF; DNA: TGCGCCAGCAGTGACCGCGACCCCCGGGCAGATACGCAGTATTTT
size: few; J: TRBJ1-2; D: -; V: TRBV4-2; CDR3: CASSPAGNNYGYTF; DNA: TGTGCCAGCAGCCCGGCGGGGAATAACTATGGCTACACCTTC
size: -; J: TRBJ1-4; D: -; V: TRBV27; CDR3: CASSPRGEKLFF; DNA: TGTGCCAGCAGCCCAAGGGGTGAAAAACTGTTTTTT
size: few; J: TRBJ2-2; D: -; V: TRBV4-1; CDR3: CASSQGGPRTDYTGELFF; DNA: TGCGCCAGCAGCCAAGGAGGACCTAGGACAGACTACACCGGGGAGCTGTTTTTT
size: -; J: TRBJ2-3; D: TRBD2; V: TRBV9; CDR3: CASNREGLEGDTQYF; DNA: TGTGCCAGCAACCGGGAGGGCCTTGAGGGAGATACGCAGTATTTT
size: -; J: TRBJ1-1; D: -; V: TRBV7-2; CDR3: CASSLGAEGTEAFF; DNA: TGTGCCAGCAGCTTGGGGGCCGAGGGGACTGAAGCTTTCTTT
size: -; J: TRBJ1-4; D: -; V: TRBV28; CDR3: CASSTQSRAREKLFF; DNA: TGTGCCAGCAGTACCCAGAGCAGGGCTCGGGAAAAACTGTTTTTT
size: -; J: TRBJ1-3; D: TRBD1; V: TRBV5-4; CDR3: CASSPDRVSGNTIYF; DNA: TGTGCCAGCAGCCCAGACAGGGTCTCTGGAAACACCATATATTTT
size: -; J: TRBJ2-3; D: -; V: TRBV12-3/TRBV12-4; CDR3: CASSAADTQYF; DNA: TGTGCCAGCAGCGCGGCAGATACGCAGTATTTT
size: -; J: TRBJ1-2; D: TRBD1; V: TRBV24-1; CDR3: CATSERTGDGYTF; DNA: TGTGCCACCAGTGAGAGAACAGGGGATGGCTACACCTTC
size: -; J: TRBJ2-1; D: TRBD1; V: TRBV7-2; CDR3: CASSPSRDSYNEQFF; DNA: TGTGCCAGCAGCCCTTCTAGGGACAGCTACAATGAGCAGTTCTTC
size: few; J: TRBJ2-5; D: TRBD1; V: TRBV5-5; CDR3: CASSLAPAGGQETQYF; DNA: TGTGCCAGCAGCTTGGCCCCGGCAGGGGGCCAAGAGACCCAGTACTTC
size: -; J: TRBJ1-1; D: TRBD1; V: TRBV13; CDR3: CASSFTGGTEAFF; DNA: TGTGCCAGCAGCTTTACAGGGGGGACTGAAGCTTTCTTT
size: few; J: TRBJ1-6; D: TRBD1; V: TRBV2; CDR3: CASRDGTGGHSPLHF; DNA: TGTGCCAGCAGGGACGGGACAGGGGGCCATTCACCCCTCCACTTT
size: once; J: TRBJ2-7; D: -; V: TRBV4-3; CDR3: CASSQEIGGIYEQYF; DNA: TGCGCCAGCAGCCAAGAAATAGGGGGAATCTACGAGCAGTACTTC
size: -; J: TRBJ1-2; D: TRBD1; V: TRBV10-3; CDR3: CASLLRDRGFYGYTF; DNA: TGTGCCTCCCTACTCCGGGACAGGGGCTTCTATGGCTACACCTTC
size: -; J: TRBJ2-3; D: -; V: TRBV6-1; CDR3: CASSEMGYPSTDTQYF; DNA: TGTGCCAGCAGTGAAATGGGCTACCCTAGCACAGATACGCAGTATTTT
size: -; J: TRBJ1-5; D: TRBD1; V: TRBV10-3; CDR3: CAISERVGGEGNQPQHF; DNA: TGTGCCATCAGTGAGAGGGTAGGGGGCGAGGGCAATCAGCCCCAGCATTTT